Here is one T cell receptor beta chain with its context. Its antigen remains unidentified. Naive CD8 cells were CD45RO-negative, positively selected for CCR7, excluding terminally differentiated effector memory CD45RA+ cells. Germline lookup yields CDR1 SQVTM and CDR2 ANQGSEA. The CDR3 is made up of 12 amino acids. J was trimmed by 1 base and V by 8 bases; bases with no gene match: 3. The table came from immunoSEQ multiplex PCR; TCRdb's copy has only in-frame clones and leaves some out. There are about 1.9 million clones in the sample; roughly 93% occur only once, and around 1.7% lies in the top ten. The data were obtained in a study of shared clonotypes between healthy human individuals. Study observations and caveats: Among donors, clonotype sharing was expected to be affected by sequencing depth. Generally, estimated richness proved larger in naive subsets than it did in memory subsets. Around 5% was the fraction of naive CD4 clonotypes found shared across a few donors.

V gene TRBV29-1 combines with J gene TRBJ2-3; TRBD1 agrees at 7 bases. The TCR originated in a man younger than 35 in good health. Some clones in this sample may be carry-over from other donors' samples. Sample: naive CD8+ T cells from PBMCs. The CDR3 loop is CSSGTGTDTQYF. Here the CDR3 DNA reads TGCAGCTCAGGGACAGGCACAGATACGCAGTATTTT.